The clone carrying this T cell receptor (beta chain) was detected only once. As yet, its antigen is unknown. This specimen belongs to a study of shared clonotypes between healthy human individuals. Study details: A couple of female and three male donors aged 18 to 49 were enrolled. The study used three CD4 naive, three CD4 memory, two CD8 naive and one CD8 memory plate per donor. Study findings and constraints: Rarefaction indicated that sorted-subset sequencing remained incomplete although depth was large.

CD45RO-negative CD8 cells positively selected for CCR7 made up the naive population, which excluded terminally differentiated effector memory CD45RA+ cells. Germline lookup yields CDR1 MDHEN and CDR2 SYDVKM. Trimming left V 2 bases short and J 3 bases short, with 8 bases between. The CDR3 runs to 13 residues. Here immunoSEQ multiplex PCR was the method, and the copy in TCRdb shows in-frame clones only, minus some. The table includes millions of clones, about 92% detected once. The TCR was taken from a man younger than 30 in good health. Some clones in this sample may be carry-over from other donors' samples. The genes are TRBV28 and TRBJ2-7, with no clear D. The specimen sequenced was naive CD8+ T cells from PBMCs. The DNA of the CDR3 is TGTGCCAGCAGTTTAATGGCCCTCTACGAGCAGTACTTC. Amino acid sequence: CASSLMALYEQYF.